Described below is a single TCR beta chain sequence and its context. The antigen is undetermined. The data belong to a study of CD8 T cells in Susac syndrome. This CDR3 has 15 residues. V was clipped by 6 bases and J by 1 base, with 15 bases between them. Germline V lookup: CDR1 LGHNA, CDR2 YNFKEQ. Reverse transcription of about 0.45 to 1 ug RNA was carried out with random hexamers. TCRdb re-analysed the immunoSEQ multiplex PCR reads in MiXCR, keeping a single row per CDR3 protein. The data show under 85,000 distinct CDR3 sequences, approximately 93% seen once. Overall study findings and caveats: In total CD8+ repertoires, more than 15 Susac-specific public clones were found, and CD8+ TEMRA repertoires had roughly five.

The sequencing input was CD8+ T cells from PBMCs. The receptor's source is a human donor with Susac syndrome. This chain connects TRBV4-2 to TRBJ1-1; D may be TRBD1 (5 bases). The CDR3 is CASRHTGTSNTEAFF. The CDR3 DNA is TGTGCCAGCAGACACACGGGGACGTCGAACACTGAAGCTTTCTTT.